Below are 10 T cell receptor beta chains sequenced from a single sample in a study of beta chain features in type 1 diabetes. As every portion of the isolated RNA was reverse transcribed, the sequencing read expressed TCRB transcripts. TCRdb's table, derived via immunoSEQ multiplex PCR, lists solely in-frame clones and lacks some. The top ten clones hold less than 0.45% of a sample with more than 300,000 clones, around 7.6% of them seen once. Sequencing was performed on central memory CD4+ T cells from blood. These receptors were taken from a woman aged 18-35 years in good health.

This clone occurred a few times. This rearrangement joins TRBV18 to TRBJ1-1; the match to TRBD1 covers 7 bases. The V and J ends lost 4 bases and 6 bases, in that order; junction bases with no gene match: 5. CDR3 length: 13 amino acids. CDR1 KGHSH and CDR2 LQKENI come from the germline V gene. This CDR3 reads CASSLVDRSEAFF. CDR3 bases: TGTGCCAGCTCACTCGTGGACAGGTCTGAAGCTTTCTTT.

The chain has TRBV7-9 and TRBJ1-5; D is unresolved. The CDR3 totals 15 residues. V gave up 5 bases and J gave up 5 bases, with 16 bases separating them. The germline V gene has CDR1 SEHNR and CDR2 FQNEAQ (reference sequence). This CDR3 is CASSPLGRADQPQHF. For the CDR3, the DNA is TGTGCCAGCAGCCCCCTCGGCAGAGCCGATCAGCCCCAGCATTTT.

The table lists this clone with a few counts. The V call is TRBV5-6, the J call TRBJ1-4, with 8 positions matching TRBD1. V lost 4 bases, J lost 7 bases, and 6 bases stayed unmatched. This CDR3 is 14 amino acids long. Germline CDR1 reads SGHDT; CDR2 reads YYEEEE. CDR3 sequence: CASSPQGAGEKLFF. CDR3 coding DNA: TGTGCCAGCAGCCCGCAGGGGGCGGGTGAAAAACTGTTTTTT.

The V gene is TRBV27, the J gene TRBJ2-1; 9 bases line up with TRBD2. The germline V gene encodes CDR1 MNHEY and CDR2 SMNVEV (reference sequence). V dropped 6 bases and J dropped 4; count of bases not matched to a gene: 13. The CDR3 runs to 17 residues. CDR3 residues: CASSPPPGREGYNEQFF. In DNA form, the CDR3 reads TGTGCCAGCAGCCCCCCACCTGGGCGGGAGGGGTACAATGAGCAGTTCTTC.

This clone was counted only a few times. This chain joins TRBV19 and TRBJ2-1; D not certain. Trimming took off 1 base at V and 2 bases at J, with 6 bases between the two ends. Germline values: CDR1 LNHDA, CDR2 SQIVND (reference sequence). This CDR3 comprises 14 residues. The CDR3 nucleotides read TGTGCCAGTAGTATAGTGAACACCTACAATGAGCAGTTCTTC. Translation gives CASSIVNTYNEQFF.

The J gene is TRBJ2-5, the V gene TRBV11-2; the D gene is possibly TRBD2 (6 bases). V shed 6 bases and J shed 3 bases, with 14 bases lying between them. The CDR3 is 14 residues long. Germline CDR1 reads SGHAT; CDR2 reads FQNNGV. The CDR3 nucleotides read TGTGCCAGCAGTTATAACCGGGGGAAAGAGACCCAGTACTTC. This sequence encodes CASSYNRGKETQYF.

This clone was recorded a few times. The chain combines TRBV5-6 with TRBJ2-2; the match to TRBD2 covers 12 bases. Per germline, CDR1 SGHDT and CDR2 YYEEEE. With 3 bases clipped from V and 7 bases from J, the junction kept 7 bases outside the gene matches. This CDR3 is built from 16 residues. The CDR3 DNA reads TGTGCCAGCAGCTCTAGACTAGCGGGAGCTTTCGGGGAGCTGTTTTTT. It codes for CASSSRLAGAFGELFF.

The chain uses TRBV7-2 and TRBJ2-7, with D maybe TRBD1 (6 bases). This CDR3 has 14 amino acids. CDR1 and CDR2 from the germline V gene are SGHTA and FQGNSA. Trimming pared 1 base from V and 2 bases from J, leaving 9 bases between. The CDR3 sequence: CASSLGRDTYEQYF. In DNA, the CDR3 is TGTGCCAGCAGCTTAGGACGGGACACCTACGAGCAGTACTTC.

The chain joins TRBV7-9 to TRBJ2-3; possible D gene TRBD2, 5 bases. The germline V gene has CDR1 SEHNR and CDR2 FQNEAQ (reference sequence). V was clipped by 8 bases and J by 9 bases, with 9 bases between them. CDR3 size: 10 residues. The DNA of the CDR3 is TGTGCCAGCCACCGGGAAACGCAGTATTTT. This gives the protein CASHRETQYF.

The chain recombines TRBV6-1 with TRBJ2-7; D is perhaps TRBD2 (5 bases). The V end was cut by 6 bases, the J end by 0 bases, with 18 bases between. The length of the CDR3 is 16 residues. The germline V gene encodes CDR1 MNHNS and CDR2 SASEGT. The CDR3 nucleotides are TGTGCCAGCAGAGAAAATTCTAGCCCTCCCTCCTACGAGCAGTACTTC. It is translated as CASRENSSPPSYEQYF.